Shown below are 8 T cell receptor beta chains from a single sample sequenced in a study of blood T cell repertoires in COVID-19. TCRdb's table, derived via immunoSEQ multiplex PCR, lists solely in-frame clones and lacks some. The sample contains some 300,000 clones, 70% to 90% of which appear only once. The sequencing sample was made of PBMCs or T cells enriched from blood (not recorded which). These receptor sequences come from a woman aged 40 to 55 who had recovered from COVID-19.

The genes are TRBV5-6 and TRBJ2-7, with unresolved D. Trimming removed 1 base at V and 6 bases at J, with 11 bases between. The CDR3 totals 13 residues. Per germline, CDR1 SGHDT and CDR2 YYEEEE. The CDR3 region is CASSLSASGEQYF. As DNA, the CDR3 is TGTGCCAGCAGCTTGTCGGCGTCGGGCGAGCAGTACTTC.

Here the CDR3 DNA reads TGCGCCAGCAGTCATCCTAGCGGGAGAGGTAATGAGCAGTTCTTC. This encodes CASSHPSGRGNEQFF. This sequence joins TRBV23-1 and TRBJ2-1; 10 positions agree with TRBD2. TRBV23-1 is recorded as an ORF, its role being uncertain. V gave up 3 bases and J gave up 7 bases; unmatched junction bases: 6. The CDR3 is 15 amino acids.

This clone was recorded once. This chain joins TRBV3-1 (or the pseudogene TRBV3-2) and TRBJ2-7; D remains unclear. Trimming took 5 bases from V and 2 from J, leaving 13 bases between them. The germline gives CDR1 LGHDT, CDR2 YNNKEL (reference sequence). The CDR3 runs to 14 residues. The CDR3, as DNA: TGTGCCAGCAGCGTTCCTTCTGTAACCTACGAGCAGTACTTC. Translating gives CASSVPSVTYEQYF.

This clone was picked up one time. CDR3 region: CASSEVGQGADEQYF. The CDR3, as DNA: TGTGCCAGCAGTGAAGTCGGTCAGGGGGCGGACGAGCAGTACTTC. J is TRBJ2-7 and V is TRBV2, with 8 bases lining up with TRBD1. Germline V lookup: CDR1 SNHLY, CDR2 FYNNEI. CDR3 length: 15 amino acids. Trimming took 1 base from V and 5 from J; bases not matched to a gene: 7.

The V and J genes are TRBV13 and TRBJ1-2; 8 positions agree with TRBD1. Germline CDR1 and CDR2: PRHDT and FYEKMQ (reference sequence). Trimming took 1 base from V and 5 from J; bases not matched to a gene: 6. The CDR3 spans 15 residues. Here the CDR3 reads CASSLDRGGLYGYTF. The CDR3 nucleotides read TGTGCCAGCAGCTTAGACAGGGGGGGGCTTTATGGCTACACCTTC.

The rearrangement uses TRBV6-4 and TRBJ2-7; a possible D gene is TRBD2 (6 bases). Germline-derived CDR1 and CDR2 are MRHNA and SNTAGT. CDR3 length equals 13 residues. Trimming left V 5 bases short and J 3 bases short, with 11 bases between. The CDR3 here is CASSRPGLYEQYF. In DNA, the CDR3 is TGTGCCAGCAGTCGCCCGGGACTCTACGAGCAGTACTTC.

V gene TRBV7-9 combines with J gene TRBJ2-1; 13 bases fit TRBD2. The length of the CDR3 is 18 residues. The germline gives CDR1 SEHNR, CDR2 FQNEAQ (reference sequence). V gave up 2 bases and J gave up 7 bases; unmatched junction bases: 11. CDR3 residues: CASSLIPRLAGGENEQFF. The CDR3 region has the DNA TGTGCCAGCAGCTTAATCCCAAGACTAGCGGGGGGCGAGAATGAGCAGTTCTTC.

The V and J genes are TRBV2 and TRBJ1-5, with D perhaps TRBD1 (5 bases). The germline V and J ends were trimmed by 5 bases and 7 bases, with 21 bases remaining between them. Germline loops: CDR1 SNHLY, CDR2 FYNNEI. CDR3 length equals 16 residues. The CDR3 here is CASSPPLGGAGQPQHF. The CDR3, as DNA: TGTGCCAGCAGTCCACCTCTAGGAGGGGCGGGGCAGCCCCAGCATTTT.